This record covers a single TCR beta chain. Its antigen remains unknown. This entry comes from a study of cytotoxic CD8 clonotypes in ibrutinib-treated CLL. For the study at large: Response samples came after a median about 11 months of treatment, range 6 to 36. Study findings and constraints: Patients had baseline clonality above age-matched healthy donors, and this clonality moved with circulating CD8+ T-cell counts. Sustained-remission patients were sampled at different times than progressing patients were. Clonality grew at ibrutinib response; at progression, it decreased back toward baseline.

The assay was immunoSEQ multiplex PCR, and TCRdb's table has in-frame clones only and misses some. The repertoire holds nearly 100,000 clones, with about 78% as singletons. The CDR3 runs to 12 residues. The V and J ends lost 4 bases and 3 bases respectively, with 7 bases between them. Germline-derived CDR1 and CDR2 are SGHRS and YFSETQ. This TCR was sampled from a human donor with chronic lymphocytic leukemia. The starting material was PBMCs, obtained after 12 months of ibrutinib treatment. The V call is TRBV5-1, the J call TRBJ2-5; D is unclear. CDR3 in amino acids: CASSATEETQYF. The CDR3 nucleotides are TGCGCCAGCAGCGCAACGGAAGAGACCCAGTACTTC.